Below are 8 T cell receptor beta chains sequenced from a single sample in a study of preoperative IRX-2 immunotherapy in early breast cancer. Generated by immunoSEQ multiplex PCR, the TCRdb table keeps only in-frame clones and is missing some. The table records about 98,000 clones, approximately 90% of them present only once. Regarding treatment: preoperative locoregional IRX-2 cytokine immunotherapy. This sample comprised tumor tissue, obtained after IRX-2 immunotherapy. The receptors were gathered from a human donor with breast cancer.

The V and J genes are TRBV22-1 and TRBJ1-1; TRBD1, the table's D call, was not compared with the DNA. TRBV22-1 is classified as a pseudogene. The CDR3 has 14 residues. The CDR3 coding sequence is TGTGCCAGCAGTTTTGGACACCAGAACACTGAAGCTTTCTTT. Translated: CASSFGHQNTEAFF.

This CDR3 reads CASSIGPKNNQPQHF. The CDR3 DNA follows: TGTGCCAGTAGTATCGGACCGAAAAACAATCAGCCCCAGCATTTT. The rearrangement uses TRBV19 and TRBJ1-5; no definite D call. This CDR3 region has 15 residues. V gave up 3 bases and J gave up 3 bases, with 12 bases separating them. Germline-derived CDR1 and CDR2 are LNHDA and SQIVND (reference sequence).

The V and J genes are TRBV12-5 and TRBJ1-5; tentative D call: TRBD1 (5 bases). CDR3 size: 14 residues. V shed 9 bases and J shed 3 bases, with 15 bases lying between them. CDR1 is LGHNT and CDR2 is FRNRAP in the germline V gene. The CDR3 DNA is TGTGCTAGCGGCGACAGTAATAACAATCAGCCCCAGCATTTT. It specifies CASGDSNNNQPQHF.

The genes are TRBV12-5 and TRBJ1-5; TRBD1 matches 10 bases. Germline loops: CDR1 LGHNT, CDR2 FRNRAP. With V trimmed by 7 bases and J by 1 base, 4 bases remained unmatched. This CDR3 contains 15 residues. CDR3 sequence: CASDRDRGSNQPQHF. DNA of the CDR3: TGTGCTAGTGACCGGGACAGGGGAAGCAATCAGCCCCAGCATTTT.

This clone has just one count. This chain joins TRBV6-8 and TRBJ2-5, with D possibly matching TRBD1 (5 bases). Trimming removed 5 bases at V and 4 bases at J, with 11 bases between. The CDR3 is 13 residues long. The germline gives CDR1 MNHGY, CDR2 SAAAGT. CDR3 in amino acids: CASSRGIRETQYF. The DNA for the CDR3 is TGTGCCAGCAGTAGGGGAATCCGAGAGACCCAGTACTTC.

This chain joins TRBV14 and TRBJ1-3; D is uncertain. The CDR3 has 11 amino acids. The V end was cut by 6 bases, the J end by 4 bases, with 4 bases between. Germline CDR1 reads SGHDN; CDR2 reads FVKESK. In DNA form, the CDR3 reads TGTGCCAGCAGTATAGGAAACACCATATATTTT. Protein product: CASSIGNTIYF.

The chain joins TRBV19 to TRBJ2-2; D is unclear. Germline V gives CDR1 LNHDA, CDR2 SQIVND (reference sequence). Trimming cost V 6 bases and J 8 bases, with 10 bases left between them. The CDR3 is made up of 12 amino acids. CDR3 bases: TGTGCCAGTAGCCCCCCCGTTGGGGAGCTGTTTTTT. Translated, it gives CASSPPVGELFF.

The chain links TRBV5-1 to TRBJ2-1; tentative D call: TRBD2 (6 bases). This CDR3 has 17 amino acids. Per germline, CDR1 SGHRS and CDR2 YFSETQ. V was cut by 1 base and J by 7 bases, with 21 bases left in between. The CDR3 region has the DNA TGCGCCAGCAGCTTGACGGAGGGCCCTACAATAGTAAATGAGCAGTTCTTC. Translation: CASSLTEGPTIVNEQFF.